Sequencing of this T cell receptor (beta chain) was carried out in a study of blood T cell repertoires in COVID-19. Study-wide context: Acute and convalescent COVID-19 samples came from the United States, Italy and Spain. PBMCs, B-cell-depleted T cells, or T cells provided the cDNA or gDNA that made up the material.

This table comes from immunoSEQ multiplex PCR, and its TCRdb copy is limited to in-frame clones, with some not included. The sample includes about 180,000 clones, 89% of them seen just once. This CDR3 contains 16 residues. Per germline, CDR1 MDHEN and CDR2 SYDVKM. With 6 bases clipped from V and 9 bases from J, the junction kept 10 bases outside the gene matches. The receptor's source is a woman between 40 and 50 years old with acute COVID-19. This chain connects TRBV28 to TRBJ2-1; 14 nucleotides line up with TRBD2. Sequencing used PBMCs or T cells enriched from blood (not recorded which). CDR3 DNA: TGTGCCAGCAGACCTCGACTAGCGGGAGGGATCGGTGAGCAGTTCTTC. This translates into CASRPRLAGGIGEQFF.